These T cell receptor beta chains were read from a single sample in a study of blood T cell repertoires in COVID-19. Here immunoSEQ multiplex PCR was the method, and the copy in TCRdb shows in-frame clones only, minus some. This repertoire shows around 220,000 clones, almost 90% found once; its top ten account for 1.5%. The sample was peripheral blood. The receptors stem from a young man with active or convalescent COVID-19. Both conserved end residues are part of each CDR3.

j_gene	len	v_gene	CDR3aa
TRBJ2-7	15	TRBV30	CAWNPPQGISYEQYF
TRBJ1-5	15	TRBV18	CASSPVAGANQPQHF
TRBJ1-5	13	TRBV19	CASSRDRNQPQHF
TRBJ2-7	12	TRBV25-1	CASSWGGYEQYF
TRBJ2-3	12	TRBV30	CAWNGGREGKYF
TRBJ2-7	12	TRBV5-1	CASGRTGNEQYF
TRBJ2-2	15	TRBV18	CASSYGQGGIGELFF
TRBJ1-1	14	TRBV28	CASRLPGQGLEAFF
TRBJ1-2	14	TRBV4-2	CASSRDRDFYGYTF
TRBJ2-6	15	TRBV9	CASSYRTPQANVLTF
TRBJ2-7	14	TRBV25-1	CASRASGERYEQYF
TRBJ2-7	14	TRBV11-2	CASSLGASLYEQYF
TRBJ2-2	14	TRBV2	CASKVGAGTGELFF
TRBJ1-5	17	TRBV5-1	CASSPIPSREGNQPQHF
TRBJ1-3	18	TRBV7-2	CASSPLTGTVSSGNTIYF
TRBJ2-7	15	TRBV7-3	CASSLTGGRFDEQYF
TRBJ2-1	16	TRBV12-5	CASGSTGGSSYNEQFF
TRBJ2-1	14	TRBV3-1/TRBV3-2	CASSQGEGRGEQFF
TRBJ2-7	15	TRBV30	CAWKRAGGIAYEQYF
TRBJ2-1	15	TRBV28	CASTIYRGQGNEQFF
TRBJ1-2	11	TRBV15	CVTGANYGYTF
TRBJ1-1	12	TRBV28	CASTTSPPEAFF
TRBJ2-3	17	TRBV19	CASTPGLGSGRTDTQYF
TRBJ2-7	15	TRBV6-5	CASPLVGEVPDEQYF
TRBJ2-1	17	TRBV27	CASSRLSGREGLNEQFF
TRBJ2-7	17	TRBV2	CASSEAPLAGGRDEQYF
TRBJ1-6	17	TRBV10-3	CAISEDRTSSYNSPLHF
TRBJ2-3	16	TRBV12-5	CASGGQAGSSTDTQYF